These T cell receptor beta chains were read from a single sample in a study of technical replicates of blood from several donors. The table came from immunoSEQ multiplex PCR; TCRdb's copy has only in-frame clones and leaves some out. The profile shows about 100,000 clones, over 85% of them singletons. Sequencing used T cells isolated from PBMCs. Receptors originate from a human donor in good health. Both conserved end residues are part of each CDR3. D genes are given only for firm matches.

v_gene	d_gene	j_gene	CDR3aa
TRBV28	-	TRBJ2-7	CASSRDRGGTYEQYF
TRBV27	TRBD1	TRBJ1-5	CASSLDGTGFGQPQHF
TRBV5-5	-	TRBJ2-7	CASSTDPLGGEQYF
TRBV5-1	-	TRBJ2-2	CASSLSAMAGTGELFF
TRBV4-1	TRBD1	TRBJ2-2	CASSPLVGGVNTGELFF
TRBV19	TRBD1	TRBJ2-2	CASSILQGSTGELFF
TRBV9	TRBD1	TRBJ1-6	CASSVATTGSVNSPLHF
TRBV6-5	TRBD1	TRBJ1-2	CASLSYLYPGQIYTF
TRBV30	TRBD2	TRBJ2-1	CAWSVRLAGVNEQFF
TRBV7-9	TRBD2	TRBJ2-1	CASSFPWVPGGPYEQFF
TRBV6-5	-	TRBJ2-2	CASSYTTYRAGELFF
TRBV5-6	-	TRBJ2-1	CASSFTGGQFF
TRBV5-1	TRBD2	TRBJ2-3	CASSLDPSGSTDTQYF
TRBV10-3	-	TRBJ2-3	CATGGLKRGGTDTQYF
TRBV7-9	-	TRBJ1-5	CASSLSENQPQHF
TRBV1	-	TRBJ2-4	CTSSQERGRLAKNIQYF
TRBV9	-	TRBJ2-7	CASSVVPSSYEQYF
TRBV11-3	-	TRBJ2-1	CASSGFGGAGNEQFF
TRBV2	TRBD2	TRBJ2-3	CASSQGLVTDTQYF
TRBV11-2	-	TRBJ2-5	CASSLEPNSRETQYF